This entry lists 24 T cell receptor beta chains sequenced from one sample in a study of blood T cell repertoires in COVID-19. The method was immunoSEQ multiplex PCR; TCRdb's version includes in-frame clones alone and lacks a portion of them. The sample shows more than 60,000 clones, more than 70% of them seen only once. The specimen sequenced was PBMCs or T cells enriched from blood (not recorded which). Every receptor here comes from a woman in her thirties or forties who had recovered from COVID-19.

V usage is TRBV2 and J usage is TRBJ2-5; 7 nucleotides line up with TRBD2. J gave up 0 bases and V 1 base, and 17 bases lay outside the gene matches. The CDR3 runs to 20 residues. The germline CDR1 and CDR2 sequences are SNHLY and FYNNEI. DNA of the CDR3: TGTGCCAGCAGTGAAGTTCTCGTTTCCGGGGGGTACACTAACCAAGAGACCCAGTACTTC. Its protein is CASSEVLVSGGYTNQETQYF.

This clone was recorded once. The chain couples TRBV5-1 to TRBJ1-2; the match to TRBD1 covers 7 bases. The germline gives CDR1 SGHRS, CDR2 YFSETQ. V was pared by 1 base and J by 5 bases, with 11 bases of the junction left unmatched. This CDR3 comprises 16 residues. The CDR3 spells CASSLRTDRALYGYTF. The CDR3 DNA is TGCGCCAGCAGCTTGCGGACCGACAGGGCACTATATGGCTACACCTTC.

The chain couples TRBV19 to TRBJ2-1; TRBD2 aligns across 11 bases. V gave up 3 bases and J gave up 4 bases; unmatched junction bases: 2. CDR1 LNHDA and CDR2 SQIVND come from the germline V gene (reference sequence). The CDR3 runs to 15 residues. CDR3: CASSISGGEYNEQFF. CDR3 nucleotide sequence: TGTGCCAGTAGTATTAGCGGGGGGGAATACAATGAGCAGTTCTTC. The whole variable domain, filled in from reference TRBV19 and TRBJ2-1, reads DGGITQSPKYLFRKEGQNVTLSCEQNLNHDAMYWYRQDPGQGLRLIYYSQIVNDFQKGDIAEGYSVSREKKESFPLTVTSAQKNPTAFYLCASSISGGEYNEQFFGPGTRLTVL.

The V call is TRBV27, the J call TRBJ2-1; tentatively, D is TRBD1 (8 bases). V lost 2 bases, J lost 4 bases, and 18 bases lay in between. Germline assignment: CDR1 MNHEY and CDR2 SMNVEV (reference sequence). This CDR3 has 17 amino acids. CDR3 loop: CASSLGTGGVGYNEQFF. The CDR3 nucleotides are TGTGCCAGCAGTTTAGGAACAGGGGGGGTAGGATACAATGAGCAGTTCTTC.

The rearrangement links TRBV7-8 to TRBJ2-7; TRBD1 agrees at 7 bases. Germline V lookup: CDR1 SGHVS, CDR2 FQNEAQ. The V gene end was trimmed by 5 bases and the J gene end by 2 bases; junction bases not matched to a gene: 9. This CDR3 spans 15 amino acids. CDR3 nucleotide sequence: TGTGCCAGCAGCCGAGGGGGCAGGGGAGCCTACGAGCAGTACTTC. This gives the protein CASSRGGRGAYEQYF. Complete variable domain (other parts from reference TRBV7-8 and TRBJ2-7): GAGVSQSPRYKVAKRGQDVALRCDPISGHVSLFWYQQALGQGPEFLTYFQNEAQLDKSGLPSDRFFAERPEGSVSTLKIQRTQQEDSAVYLCASSRGGRGAYEQYFGPGTRLTVT.

This clone was picked up a small number of times. The rearrangement links TRBV6-1 to TRBJ2-7, with D tentatively TRBD1 (6 bases). The germline V gene has CDR1 MNHNS and CDR2 SASEGT. CDR3 length: 15 residues. The V end was cut by 2 bases, the J end by 12 bases, with 23 bases between. The CDR3 sequence: CASSETAGAGLYRYF. As DNA, the CDR3 is TGTGCCAGCAGTGAAACCGCAGGGGCAGGTTTGTATCGGTACTTC.

This rearrangement joins TRBV19 to TRBJ1-1; 7 bases line up with TRBD1. This CDR3 is 14 amino acids long. Trimming took 1 base from V and 6 from J; bases not matched to a gene: 5. Germline assignment: CDR1 LNHDA and CDR2 SQIVND (reference sequence). The CDR3 region has the DNA TGTGCCAGTAGTATAGGGGGCAGGGGGTCTGAAGCTTTCTTT. It encodes CASSIGGRGSEAFF.

In nucleotides, the CDR3 is TGTGCCAGCAGCCAACGCGGGGGGGCCTACGAGCAGTACTTC. Translated: CASSQRGGAYEQYF. The rearrangement uses TRBV4-2 and TRBJ2-7; 9 nucleotides agree with TRBD2. The CDR3 covers 14 residues. V lost 2 bases, J lost 2 bases, and 1 base stayed unmatched. Germline-derived CDR1 and CDR2 are LGHNA and YNFKEQ.

The chain couples TRBV9 to TRBJ2-3; TRBD2 might be the D (6 bases). This CDR3 region has 16 residues. The germline CDR1 and CDR2 sequences are SGDLS and YYNGEE. Deletions cut 4 bases from V and 4 bases from J, with 19 bases between. The CDR3 here is CASSLHAGGAADTQYF. The CDR3 coding sequence is TGTGCCAGCAGCCTCCACGCCGGGGGTGCGGCAGATACGCAGTATTTT.

This chain uses TRBV7-9 with TRBJ2-3, with D tentatively TRBD1 (6 bases). V was clipped by 3 bases and J by 1 base, with 8 bases between them. The CDR3 length is 14 residues. CDR1 and CDR2 (germline): SEHNR, FQNEAQ (reference sequence). CDR3 nucleotides: TGTGCCAGCAGCTTTGAGGGGGGCACAGATACGCAGTATTTT. The encoded protein is CASSFEGGTDTQYF.

V gene TRBV2 combines with J gene TRBJ2-3; 9 positions match TRBD2. J lost 2 bases, V lost 6 bases, and 9 bases had no gene match. Germline V gene data show CDR1 as SNHLY and CDR2 as FYNNEI. The CDR3 is made up of 16 amino acids. The chain's CDR3 is CASRAGTSRFTDTQYF. The CDR3 DNA is TGTGCCAGCAGGGCCGGGACTAGCAGATTCACAGATACGCAGTATTTT.

This clone appeared once. The chain links TRBV19 to TRBJ1-1, with D perhaps matching TRBD1 (6 bases). V gave up 6 bases and J gave up 3 bases, with 8 bases separating them. CDR3 size: 12 residues. Germline V gene sequence: CDR1 LNHDA, CDR2 SQIVND (reference sequence). In DNA form, the CDR3 reads TGTGCCAGTAGGACAGGTGACACTGAAGCTTTCTTT. Translated: CASRTGDTEAFF.

The genes are TRBV3-1 (or the pseudogene TRBV3-2) and TRBJ1-5, with TRBD1 identical over 9 bases. The CDR3 is made up of 16 amino acids. V dropped 5 bases and J dropped 7; count of bases not matched to a gene: 12. CDR1 is LGHDT, CDR2 YNNKEL, per germline (reference sequence). CDR3 nucleotides: TGTGCCAGCAGCAGCCGGGGACAGGGTTCGGGGCAGCCCCAGCATTTT. The encoded protein is CASSSRGQGSGQPQHF.

J is TRBJ1-1 and V is TRBV3-1 (or the pseudogene TRBV3-2); D possibly corresponds to TRBD1 (5 bases). CDR1 and CDR2 from the germline V gene are LGHDT and YNNKEL (reference sequence). This CDR3 region has 13 residues. V was trimmed by 3 bases and J by 4 bases, leaving 9 bases between them. This chain's CDR3 is CASSQIRGTEAFF. CDR3 nucleotide sequence: TGTGCCAGCAGCCAGATTAGGGGCACTGAAGCTTTCTTT.

The chain is built from TRBV11-2 and TRBJ1-3; D is uncertain. This CDR3 has 16 amino acids. CDR1 is SGHAT, CDR2 FQNNGV, per germline. The V gene lost 4 bases and the J gene lost 0 bases, with 13 bases spanning the gap. In DNA form, the CDR3 reads TGTGCCAGCAGCTCAACCAGAGGGAGCTCTGGAAACACCATATATTTT. As protein: CASSSTRGSSGNTIYF.

This chain links TRBV9 with TRBJ1-2, with unresolved D. The CDR3 consists of 12 residues. V shed 4 bases and J shed 0 bases, with 4 bases lying between them. The germline V gene has CDR1 SGDLS and CDR2 YYNGEE. CDR3 region: CASSHPNYGYTF. The CDR3, as DNA: TGTGCCAGCAGCCATCCTAACTATGGCTACACCTTC.

The CDR3 region is CASDGGQAETGELFF. CDR3 in DNA: TGTGCCAGTGATGGAGGGCAGGCAGAGACCGGGGAGCTGTTTTTT. V usage is TRBV28 and J usage is TRBJ2-2, with D perhaps TRBD2 (6 bases). Germline CDR1 MDHEN, CDR2 SYDVKM. V lost 9 bases and J 5 bases, leaving 19 bases between the germline ends. The CDR3 contains 15 residues.

This clone was seen a single time. The chain uses TRBV11-3 and TRBJ2-1, with 11 bases lining up with TRBD1. CDR3 length equals 18 residues. V dropped 0 bases and J dropped 2; count of bases not matched to a gene: 6. Germline V gives CDR1 SGHNT, CDR2 YENEEA. The CDR3 DNA sequence: TGTGCCAGCAGCTTAGACCGGTGGACAGGGGGCCCCTACAATGAGCAGTTCTTC. Its protein product is CASSLDRWTGGPYNEQFF.

The chain carries TRBV6-5 and TRBJ2-2; TRBD1 agrees at 7 bases. V was pared by 7 bases and J by 1 base, with 6 bases of the junction left unmatched. Looked up from germline, CDR1 is MNHEY and CDR2 is SVGAGI. The CDR3 contains 15 residues. Here the CDR3 reads CASTGTERNTGELFF. In DNA form, the CDR3 reads TGTGCCAGCACCGGGACAGAGAGGAACACCGGGGAGCTGTTTTTT.

The J gene is TRBJ1-2, the V gene TRBV7-6; D not certain. This CDR3 is 16 amino acids long. Germline V gene lookup returns CDR1 SGHVS and CDR2 FNYEAQ. Between the trimmed V and J ends, which lost 1 base and 0 bases, there was a span of 12 bases. Here the CDR3 reads CASSLGGSYANYGYTF. DNA of the CDR3: TGTGCCAGCAGCTTAGGAGGGAGCTACGCTAACTATGGCTACACCTTC.

The count of this clone is one. The chain uses TRBV11-2 and TRBJ2-1; TRBD2 aligns across 10 bases. Losses at the gene ends were 5 bases for V and 9 bases for J; bases not matched to a gene: 10. This CDR3 has 15 residues. The V gene's germline CDR1 is SGHAT and CDR2 FQNNGV. This CDR3 is CASSPETSGVVEQFF. The CDR3, as DNA: TGTGCCAGCAGCCCGGAAACTAGCGGGGTGGTTGAGCAGTTCTTC.

J is TRBJ2-3 and V is TRBV27, with 9 bases identical to TRBD2. V gave up 5 bases and J gave up 1 base; unmatched junction bases: 7. The CDR3 length is 16 residues. Germline-derived CDR1 and CDR2 are MNHEY and SMNVEV (reference sequence). CDR3 sequence: CASSPRVAGGTDTQYF. The CDR3 DNA is TGTGCCAGCAGTCCAAGGGTAGCGGGGGGCACAGATACGCAGTATTTT.

V is TRBV15 and J is TRBJ1-4, with 10 bases lining up with TRBD1. V was pared by 4 bases and J by 5 bases, with 10 bases of the junction left unmatched. The germline V gene has CDR1 LNHNV and CDR2 YYDKDF (reference sequence). The CDR3 has 17 residues. The CDR3 sequence is CATSTRDRGFRNEKLFF. The CDR3 DNA reads TGTGCCACCAGCACCCGGGACAGGGGTTTTAGGAATGAAAAACTGTTTTTT. The full variable domain, with the rest looked up from reference TRBV15 and TRBJ1-4, is DAMVIQNPRYQVTQFGKPVTLSCSQTLNHNVMYWYQQKSSQAPKLLFHYYDKDFNNEADTPDNFQSRRPNTSFCFLDIRSPGLGDTAMYLCATSTRDRGFRNEKLFFGSGTQLSVL.

The gene calls are TRBV13 and TRBJ2-4, with TRBD2 matching 7 bases. Germline V CDR1 and CDR2: PRHDT, FYEKMQ (reference sequence). J lost 8 bases, V lost 1 base, and 17 bases had no gene match. This CDR3 has 18 amino acids. The CDR3, as DNA: TGTGCCAGCAGCTTAGACGCCTGGGAGGGGCTGGGGATAGACATTCAGTACTTC. Amino acid sequence: CASSLDAWEGLGIDIQYF.